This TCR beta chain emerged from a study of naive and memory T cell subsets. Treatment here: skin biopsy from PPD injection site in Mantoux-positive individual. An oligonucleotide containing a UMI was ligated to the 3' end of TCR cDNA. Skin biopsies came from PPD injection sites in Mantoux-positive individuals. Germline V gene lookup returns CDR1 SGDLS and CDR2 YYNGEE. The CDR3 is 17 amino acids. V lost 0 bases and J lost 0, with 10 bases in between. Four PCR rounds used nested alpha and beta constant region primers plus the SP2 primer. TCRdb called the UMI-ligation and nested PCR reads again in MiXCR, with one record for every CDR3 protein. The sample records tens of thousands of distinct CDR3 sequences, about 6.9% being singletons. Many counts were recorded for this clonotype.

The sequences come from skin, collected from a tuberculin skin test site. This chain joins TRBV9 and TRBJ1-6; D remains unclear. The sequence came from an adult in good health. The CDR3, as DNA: TGTGCCAGCAGCGTAGGTGAGGTTAGCTCCTATAATTCACCCCTCCACTTT. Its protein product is CASSVGEVSSYNSPLHF.